Sequencing of this TCR beta chain was carried out in a study of response to subunit inactivated influenza vaccine. TCRdb re-derived calls from the RT-PCR reads in MiXCR, one entry per CDR3 protein. Of over 650,000 distinct CDR3 sequences in the sample, 15% to 20% are singletons; the top ten hold about 11%. Overall study findings and caveats: Each seasonal flu vaccination may recruit only limited new T cells, authors suggested.

CDR1 SGHKS and CDR2 YYEKEE come from the germline V gene (reference sequence). The ends lost 0 bases at V and 0 bases at J; junction bases unmatched: 4. This CDR3 comprises 16 residues. This clonotype was observed a few times. What it binds is unknown. This TCR was sampled from a man aged 45-65 years who received an inactivated influenza vaccine. This chain connects TRBV5-5 to TRBJ2-3, with TRBD1 matching over 7 bases. Here the sequenced sample was PBMCs from blood, taken 5 days after vaccination. CDR3 loop: CASSLGQGRSTDTQYF. DNA of the CDR3: TGTGCCAGCAGCTTGGGACAGGGACGTAGCACAGATACGCAGTATTTT.